A selection of T cell receptor beta chains follows, all from one sample in a study of metastatic and nonmetastatic thyroid tumors. TCRdb re-processed the PCR reads through MiXCR. The sample includes about 6,000 clones, more than 15% of them seen just once. Sequenced: tumor tissue. These receptors were taken from a male donor with papillary thyroid cancer or a benign thyroid nodule (not recorded which). Some clones in this sample may be carry-over from other donors' samples. The CDR3 runs from the conserved cysteine through the conserved F or W. D genes are given only for firm matches. Expanded clones get a size class; other rows say once, few or many, or leave the size out.

cdr3_length: 15
v_call: TRBV6-1
j_call: TRBJ2-7
d_call: TRBD2
clone_size: NA
cdr3_nt: TGCGCCAGCAGTTTCAGGACTAGCGCTTACTACGAGCAGTACTTC
cdr3_aa: CASSFRTSAYYEQYF

cdr3_length: 14
v_call: TRBV7-9
j_call: TRBJ1-4
d_call: TRBD1
clone_size: many
cdr3_nt: TGTGCCAGCAGCTTAGTTGGGACAGATGAAAAACTGTTTTTT
cdr3_aa: CASSLVGTDEKLFF

cdr3_length: 11
v_call: TRBV7-6
j_call: TRBJ2-1
d_call: NA
clone_size: NA
cdr3_nt: TGTGCCAGCAACCAGGTCGATGAGCAGTTCTTC
cdr3_aa: CASNQVDEQFF

cdr3_length: 13
v_call: TRBV11-2
j_call: TRBJ1-5
d_call: NA
clone_size: NA
cdr3_nt: TGTGCCAGCAGCTTAGGGCTACATCAGCCCCAGCATTTT
cdr3_aa: CASSLGLHQPQHF

cdr3_length: 12
v_call: TRBV14
j_call: TRBJ2-4
d_call: NA
clone_size: many
cdr3_nt: TGTGCCAGCAGCCCAAACGGAAACATTCAGTACTTC
cdr3_aa: CASSPNGNIQYF

cdr3_length: 14
v_call: TRBV15
j_call: TRBJ1-2
d_call: NA
clone_size: few
cdr3_nt: TGTGCCACCAGCAGAGTAAGGGGCAGCTATGGCTACACCTTC
cdr3_aa: CATSRVRGSYGYTF

cdr3_length: 14
v_call: TRBV20-1
j_call: TRBJ2-4
d_call: NA
clone_size: many
cdr3_nt: TGCAGTGCTAGAGACCTCCGGGAACAAAACATTCAGTACTTC
cdr3_aa: CSARDLREQNIQYF

cdr3_length: 11
v_call: TRBV20-1
j_call: TRBJ2-7
d_call: NA
clone_size: large
cdr3_nt: TGCAGTGCTAGCGGGACATTCGAGCAGTACTTC
cdr3_aa: CSASGTFEQYF

cdr3_length: 15
v_call: TRBV20-1
j_call: TRBJ1-2
d_call: TRBD1
clone_size: once
cdr3_nt: TGCAGTGCTAGGGACAGGGGGTTTATGGCCTATGGCTACACCTTC
cdr3_aa: CSARDRGFMAYGYTF

cdr3_length: 15
v_call: TRBV18
j_call: TRBJ2-2
d_call: TRBD1
clone_size: many
cdr3_nt: TGTGCCAGCTCACCGTGGACAGGGCGAACCGGGGAGCTGTTTTTT
cdr3_aa: CASSPWTGRTGELFF

cdr3_length: 17
v_call: TRBV5-6
j_call: TRBJ2-6
d_call: NA
clone_size: many
cdr3_nt: TGTGCCAGCAGCTTGGGTTCAGGTAACTCTGGGGCCAACGTCCTGACTTTC
cdr3_aa: CASSLGSGNSGANVLTF

cdr3_length: 15
v_call: TRBV6-2/TRBV6-3
j_call: TRBJ1-1
d_call: NA
clone_size: few
cdr3_nt: TGTGCCAGCAGTTACTCTTCCGTTAACCCCACTGTAGCTTTCTTT
cdr3_aa: CASSYSSVNPTVAFF

cdr3_length: 16
v_call: TRBV20-1
j_call: TRBJ1-2
d_call: TRBD1
clone_size: few
cdr3_nt: TGCAGTGCTAGGGGAGACAGGGGGTTTATGGCCTATGGCTACACCTTC
cdr3_aa: CSARGDRGFMAYGYTF

cdr3_length: 16
v_call: TRBV7-2
j_call: TRBJ2-3
d_call: TRBD1
clone_size: once
cdr3_nt: TGTGCCAGCAGCGTAAGACAGGGTGTCCGCACAGATACGCAGTATTTT
cdr3_aa: CASSVRQGVRTDTQYF

cdr3_length: 15
v_call: TRBV6-6
j_call: TRBJ2-7
d_call: NA
clone_size: large
cdr3_nt: TGTGCCAGCAGTTATACGTACAGCAACTCCTACGAGCAGTACTTC
cdr3_aa: CASSYTYSNSYEQYF

cdr3_length: 13
v_call: TRBV29-1
j_call: TRBJ2-3
d_call: TRBD1
clone_size: many
cdr3_nt: TGCAGCGTAGGACAGGGTAGCACAGATACGCAGTATTTT
cdr3_aa: CSVGQGSTDTQYF

cdr3_length: 15
v_call: TRBV5-5
j_call: TRBJ2-1
d_call: NA
clone_size: many
cdr3_nt: TGTGCCAGCAGCTTGAATCAGGGGTACTACAATGAGCAGTTCTTC
cdr3_aa: CASSLNQGYYNEQFF

cdr3_length: 14
v_call: TRBV4-1
j_call: TRBJ1-5
d_call: NA
clone_size: many
cdr3_nt: TGCGCCAGCAGCCAACTCGGAGGAGGTCAGCCCCAGCATTTT
cdr3_aa: CASSQLGGGQPQHF

cdr3_length: 14
v_call: TRBV5-6
j_call: TRBJ2-5
d_call: NA
clone_size: few
cdr3_nt: TGTGCCAGCAGCCATCCGGGACAACAAGAGACCCAGTACTTC
cdr3_aa: CASSHPGQQETQYF

cdr3_length: 16
v_call: TRBV11-2
j_call: TRBJ2-3
d_call: TRBD2
clone_size: NA
cdr3_nt: TGTGCCAGCAGCCCAAGGCCGGGACTAGCGTCAGATACGCAGTATTTT
cdr3_aa: CASSPRPGLASDTQYF

cdr3_length: 13
v_call: TRBV30
j_call: TRBJ1-5
d_call: NA
clone_size: many
cdr3_nt: TGTGCCTGGAGGCGAGGTGCTAATCAGCCCCAGCATTTT
cdr3_aa: CAWRRGANQPQHF

cdr3_length: 14
v_call: TRBV18
j_call: TRBJ2-7
d_call: TRBD2
clone_size: NA
cdr3_nt: TGTGCCAGCTCACCGGGAACGGGGGGCTACGAGCAGTACTTC
cdr3_aa: CASSPGTGGYEQYF